The clone carrying this T cell receptor (beta chain) has ten or more counts. Its antigen remains unknown. The time point denotes: newly diagnosed GD, antithyroid drugs for less than 3 months. Making the TCR library involved RNA that had been extracted from PBMCs. The collection involved drawing roughly 9.1 milliliters of peripheral blood into EDTA tubes. Germline V gene data show CDR1 as MNHNS and CDR2 as SASEGT. Trimming left V 4 bases short and J 0 bases short, with 15 bases between. CDR3 length equals 16 residues. This specimen comes from a study of regulatory T cells in long-lasting Graves disease. Study-wide results and caveats: It was in persistent disease that TRBV28, TRBJ1-2 and TRBJ2-5 were favored. Blood alone, not thyroid tissue, was studied.

Assembly of TCR beta libraries relied on iRepertoire HTBI primers together with Arm-PCR of CDR3 regions. TCRdb used MiXCR to reprocess the multiplex PCR reads, holding one entry per CDR3 protein. This table holds hundreds of thousands of distinct CDR3 sequences, less than 20% found once. A further study also used this sample, focusing on T cells in Graves' hyperthyroidism and ophthalmopathy. That investigation notes: The study excluded patients with uncontrolled infection, other autoimmune disease, pregnancy or lactation.

The chain recombines TRBV6-1 with TRBJ1-1; tentatively, D is TRBD1 (5 bases). This sample comprised peripheral blood mononuclear cells (PBMCs), obtained at new diagnosis, from a patient treated with antithyroid drugs. This receptor was identified in a woman aged 25 to 39 with Graves disease. The CDR3 protein is CASSGPGPHLNTEAFF. CDR3 in DNA: TGTGCCAGCAGTGGCCCGGGACCGCATTTGAACACTGAAGCTTTCTTT.